This T cell receptor (beta chain) was found in a study of regulatory T cells in long-lasting Graves disease. Study results and caveats: Small sample size may have lowered accuracy. Persistent disease was characterized by preferential usage of TRBV28, TRBJ1-2 and TRBJ2-5. Clonotypes that were public and shared totalled approximately 2,800 in persistent patients versus approximately 970 in new patients.

HTBI primers from iRepertoire and Arm-PCR of CDR3 regions yielded the TCR beta libraries. MiXCR, applied by TCRdb to the multiplex PCR reads, yields one record per CDR3 protein. The sample includes hundreds of thousands of distinct CDR3 sequences, roughly a fifth of them seen just once. CDR3 length: 13 residues. Germline V lookup: CDR1 ENHRY, CDR2 SYGVKD. The germline V and J ends were trimmed by 6 bases and 6 bases, with 11 bases remaining between them. Stated time point: persistent/refractory GD, antithyroid drugs over 5 years with positive TRAb. Preparation of the TCR library used RNA extracted from PBMCs. The patients were drawn from one endocrinology department in Xi'an, China. This clonotype was seen more than once but under ten times. Its antigen remains unidentified.

This rearrangement joins TRBV10-3 to TRBJ2-2; maybe TRBD1 (6 bases). The source is a female donor with Graves disease. The source material was peripheral blood mononuclear cells (PBMCs), sampled when the disease was refractory, from a patient treated with antithyroid drugs. The CDR3: CAISYREAGELFF. CDR3 DNA: TGTGCCATCAGCTACAGGGAAGCCGGGGAGCTGTTTTTT.